A selection of T cell receptor beta chains follows, all from one sample in a study of shared clonotypes between healthy human individuals. Produced via immunoSEQ multiplex PCR; TCRdb's table is partial and in-frame only. The repertoire holds about 2.1 million clones, with about 94% as singletons. Source material: naive CD8+ T cells from PBMCs. The receptor set was obtained from a man between 18 and 29 years old in good health. Some clones in this sample may be carry-over from other donors' samples. CDR3s include the opening cysteine and the closing phenylalanine or tryptophan. A D gene is named only where the DNA matches it firmly. Clone sizes are given selectively: once, few, many, or a class where the clone is expanded.

v_call,d_call,j_call,clone_size,cdr3_nt,cdr3_aa
TRBV27,TRBD1,TRBJ1-5,NA,TGTGCCAGTGCACAGGGGGTAGGCAATCAGCCCCAGCATTTT,CASAQGVGNQPQHF
TRBV19,NA,TRBJ2-2,NA,TGTGCCAGTAGTATTGGGGGGACCCATTTAGGCACCGGGGAGCTGTTTTTT,CASSIGGTHLGTGELFF
TRBV7-3,NA,TRBJ2-1,NA,TGTGCCAGCAGCTTAAATGGCGGGGATGGATACAATGAGCAGTTCTTC,CASSLNGGDGYNEQFF
TRBV13,TRBD2,TRBJ2-1,NA,TGTGCCAGCAGCTTAGGCCGGGAGGATGAGCAGTTCTTC,CASSLGREDEQFF
TRBV19,NA,TRBJ2-2,few,TGTGCCAGTAGTATGACCCAACTATTTACCGGGGAGCTGTTTTTT,CASSMTQLFTGELFF
TRBV9,NA,TRBJ2-1,NA,TGTGCCAGCAGCGTTGGGGTCATCAATGAGCAGTTCTTC,CASSVGVINEQFF
TRBV28,NA,TRBJ2-7,once,TGTGCCAGCAGAACCGGGGAGGCCTACGAGCAGTACTTC,CASRTGEAYEQYF
TRBV30,NA,TRBJ2-5,NA,TGTGCCTGGACGGCAGGGCGTCGGGAGACCCAGTACTTC,CAWTAGRRETQYF
TRBV25-1,NA,TRBJ1-1,NA,TGTGCCAGCAGTGAGGCTATTGAAGCTTTCTTT,CASSEAIEAFF
TRBV2,NA,TRBJ2-5,NA,TGTGCCAGCAGTGAAGCAGGGCGATACTCTGAGACCCAGTACTTC,CASSEAGRYSETQYF
TRBV15,TRBD2,TRBJ2-3,NA,TGTGCCACCAGCAGAGATAGGGGACTAGCCAGGTCGCAGTATTTT,CATSRDRGLARSQYF
TRBV19,TRBD2,TRBJ2-7,NA,TGTGCCAGTAGTTCGGTGGCGGGAGCCGACGAGCAGTACTTC,CASSSVAGADEQYF
TRBV13,TRBD1,TRBJ1-2,once,TGTGCCAGCAGCAGGGGGCTGAGCTATGGCTACACCTTC,CASSRGLSYGYTF
TRBV10-3,TRBD2,TRBJ2-7,NA,TGTGCCATCACCCCGGGACTAGCGGGAGGCAGGCAGTACTTC,CAITPGLAGGRQYF
TRBV5-6,NA,TRBJ2-3,NA,TGTGCCAGCAGCTCCGACCCCTTCTCTAGCACAGATACGCAGTATTTT,CASSSDPFSSTDTQYF
TRBV27,NA,TRBJ2-1,NA,TGTGCCAGCAGTTTATCTCCTGGCAGCGGCTCCTACAATGAGCAGTTCTTC,CASSLSPGSGSYNEQFF
TRBV5-1,TRBD2,TRBJ2-5,NA,TGCGCCAGCAGCCCCGGGGGGACTCAAGAGACCCAGTACTTC,CASSPGGTQETQYF
TRBV5-1,TRBD2,TRBJ2-1,once,TGCGCCAGCAGCTTGGGCGGGGGGAAATACAATGAGCAGTTCTTC,CASSLGGGKYNEQFF
TRBV9,NA,TRBJ2-7,NA,TGTGCCAGCAGCCCCTGGCAGGGGCACTCCTACGAGCAGTACTTC,CASSPWQGHSYEQYF
TRBV28,NA,TRBJ2-2,NA,TGTGCCAGCAGTCCAAGTTGGGTGGTGAGCAGCGCCACGGACCTCACCGGGGAGCTGTTTTTT,CASSPSWVVSSATDLTGELFF
TRBV9,NA,TRBJ2-1,NA,TGTGCCAGCAGCTCGGGGCCGGGTGAGCAGTTCTTC,CASSSGPGEQFF
TRBV7-9,TRBD1,TRBJ2-7,once,TGTGCCAGCAGCTTAGCGGGGACAGGGCACTACGAGCAGTACTTC,CASSLAGTGHYEQYF
TRBV19,TRBD2,TRBJ2-1,NA,TGTGCCAGTACCCCCCTCGCGGGAGGGCCGGGTGAGCAGTTCTTC,CASTPLAGGPGEQFF
TRBV9,NA,TRBJ1-1,NA,TGTGCCAGCAGCCCCCAGGCGGGAGGCACTGAAGCTTTCTTT,CASSPQAGGTEAFF
TRBV9,NA,TRBJ2-1,NA,TGTGCCAGCAGCGTATACACAGCGACTGTAATTGAGGGTGAGCAGTTCTTC,CASSVYTATVIEGEQFF
TRBV6-5,NA,TRBJ1-1,NA,TGTGCCAGCAGCTACGGCACTGAAGCTTTCTTT,CASSYGTEAFF
TRBV19,NA,TRBJ2-7,NA,TGTGCCAGTAAAGGCAGGACCCTTCACGAGCAGTACTTC,CASKGRTLHEQYF
TRBV29-1,NA,TRBJ2-7,NA,TGCAGCGTTGAAGAAAACGGGGGTGTGGTGGACGAGCAGTACTTC,CSVEENGGVVDEQYF
TRBV9,NA,TRBJ2-2,NA,TGTGCCAGCAGCCCCGGATCCACCGGGGAGCTGTTTTTT,CASSPGSTGELFF
TRBV6-1,NA,TRBJ1-5,NA,TGTGCCAGCAGTGAATACTTGCAGACTAAGGGCAATCAGCCCCAGCATTTT,CASSEYLQTKGNQPQHF